A selection of T cell receptor beta chains follows, all from one sample in a study of T-cell reconstitution after alpha-beta-depleted transplantation in children. TCRdb used MiXCR to reprocess the PCR reads, holding one entry per CDR3 protein. The sample consists of some 290,000 distinct CDR3 sequences, approximately 23% of them appearing once. Sample: PBMCs, mostly from graft donor cells, taken 180 days after TCRalphabeta/CD19-depleted stem cell transplant. Receptor source: a male patient between 5 and 17 years old who had a stem cell transplant for acute lymphoblastic leukemia, so the T cells may come from the graft donor. Both conserved end residues are part of each CDR3. Only some rows state a clone size, as once, few, many or a class for expanded clones.

>TRBJ2-1|TRBV4-2|few
CASSQDRYGRYGWWQFF
>TRBJ2-7|TRBV25-1|NA
CASRPLLAGGSEQYF
>TRBJ2-2|TRBV7-9|NA
CASIPTNTGELFF
>TRBJ2-7|TRBV13|NA
CASSLGGQSYEQYF
>TRBJ2-1|TRBV5-1|NA
CASSLAPDEQFF
>TRBJ2-7|TRBV20-1|once
CSALRTGGFYEQYF
>TRBJ2-1|TRBV7-2|NA
CASSLLAGIYNEQFF
>TRBJ1-1|TRBV19|NA
CAIRIEVRTNTEAFF
>TRBJ1-2|TRBV19|NA
CASRETGGPLSYGYTF
>TRBJ1-4|TRBV7-2|few
CASSLRTTNEKLFF
>TRBJ2-5|TRBV5-5|NA
CASSLWTGDTQYF
>TRBJ2-5|TRBV20-1|few
CSARLGRPPGTQYF
>TRBJ2-7|TRBV29-1|many
CSVEGDSYEQYF
>TRBJ2-3|TRBV5-1|NA
CASSLYSGRAGDTQYF
>TRBJ2-7|TRBV6-5|NA
CASSYTLAGGSSYEQYF
>TRBJ2-7|TRBV20-1|NA
CSARGASGYEQYF
>TRBJ2-3|TRBV30|NA
CAWALTDTQYF
>TRBJ2-3|TRBV9|NA
CASSVVGFPGGGTDTQYF
>TRBJ2-7|TRBV5-1|NA
CASSLQSGGGYEQYF
>TRBJ1-4|TRBV25-1|NA
CASSPGLGSEKLFF
>TRBJ2-7|TRBV25-1|NA
CASGTLGTGGKEQYF
>TRBJ2-6|TRBV6-5|few
CASSYQSSGANVLTF
>TRBJ2-1|TRBV7-3|NA
CASSLGQGLAGNEQFF
>TRBJ2-3|TRBV3-1|NA
CASSQVTGIQPDTQYF
>TRBJ2-5|TRBV11-3|few
CASSFTRSVYF
>TRBJ1-1|TRBV5-1|few
CASSSPGTRLAMNTEAFF
>TRBJ1-2|TRBV3-1|NA
CASSRPAGGLTYGYTF
>TRBJ1-4|TRBV5-1|few
CASSLDGGDEKLFF
>TRBJ1-1|TRBV7-9|few
CASSPTRTEAFF
>TRBJ2-5|TRBV11-2|few
CASSLDLGSETQYF
>TRBJ2-2|TRBV7-7|NA
CARWEPNTGELFF
>TRBJ2-7|TRBV20-1|NA
CSAGQYEQYF
>TRBJ1-2|TRBV6-1|NA
CASTKFYGYTF
>TRBJ2-7|TRBV5-6|NA
CASSETAGYEQYF
>TRBJ2-1|TRBV12-3/TRBV12-4|few
CASSLLAPTYNEQFF
>TRBJ2-1|TRBV14|NA
CASSQVSSGRSYNEQFF
>TRBJ2-3|TRBV10-2|once
CASSEWGLAGGIADTQYF
>TRBJ2-7|TRBV20-1|NA
CSAPRDSSYEQYF
>TRBJ2-7|TRBV7-2|few
CASSLSRTLYEQYF
>TRBJ1-2|TRBV5-1|few
CASSLGQGSYGYTF
>TRBJ2-7|TRBV18|NA
CASSPLGGNEQYF
>TRBJ1-6|TRBV28|NA
CASSLTGGPLHF
>TRBJ2-1|TRBV25-1|NA
CASSGIAGGREQFF
>TRBJ2-3|TRBV28|NA
CASSIGVSGRAADTQYF
>TRBJ1-4|TRBV12-3/TRBV12-4|NA
CASSLGGRPNEKLFF
>TRBJ1-2|TRBV9|NA
CASSALDGGDYGYTF
>TRBJ2-5|TRBV4-1|once
CASSQVLLEETQYF
>TRBJ1-3|TRBV12-3/TRBV12-4|NA
CASSFEISGNTIYF
>TRBJ2-1|TRBV24-1|few
CATSGIAGGRRSEQFF
>TRBJ2-3|TRBV14|few
CASSPTSGLTDTQYF
>TRBJ1-1|TRBV27|NA
CASSLYRHVGENTEAFF
>TRBJ2-3|TRBV5-4|few
CASSPPGLAGPTDTQYF